This T cell receptor beta chain was profiled in a study of blood T cell repertoires in COVID-19. About the research overall: T cells, B-cell-depleted T cells, or PBMCs provided the cDNA or gDNA that served as material.

Per the original methods: Quantification of nucleated cells was approximated via reference gene primer amplification. The protocol was immunoSEQ multiplex PCR, while the TCRdb copy is restricted to in-frame clones and leaves out a portion. Clone size and V and J calls were adopted from that table, with D and trimming inferred from the DNA. The sample consists of 100,000 or so clones, 80% to 85% of them appearing once. Sequences were obtained from peripheral blood. The receptor comes from a man at least 80 years old with acute or convalescent COVID-19.

The CDR3 region has the DNA TGTGCCAGCAGTTACGGGTCTAGCGGGAATATAGATACGCAGTATTTT. Protein product: CASSYGSSGNIDTQYF. This chain uses TRBV6-2 or TRBV6-3 with TRBJ2-3; 9 bases are shared with TRBD2. CDR1 is MNHEY and CDR2 is SVGEGT in the germline V gene. V was pared by 2 bases and J by 5 bases, with 8 bases of the junction left unmatched. The CDR3 runs 16 residues.